Shown below are 28 T cell receptor beta chains from a single sample sequenced in a study of blood T cells in healthy people across ages. A J-beta primer mix and a sample-barcoded 5' primer were used in a second PCR of roughly 7 to 12 cycles. Each CDR3 protein is one row after TCRdb ran MiXCR on the 5' RACE reads. The sample holds some 850,000 distinct CDR3 sequences; 20% to 30% are singletons and the top ten take 3%. These data were likewise used in another study, on T cells of mothers and their children.

Sample: blood. All receptors derive from a boy aged 5-17 years in good health.

The chain couples TRBV11-2 to TRBJ2-6; D is ambiguous. This CDR3 has 14 amino acids. Germline V gene data show CDR1 as SGHAT and CDR2 as FQNNGV. V lost 5 bases and J 2 bases, leaving 7 bases between the germline ends. CDR3 DNA: TGTGCCAGCAGCGTCATAGCTGGGGCCAACGTCCTGACTTTC. Translating gives CASSVIAGANVLTF.

The chain has TRBV3-1 and TRBJ1-1; no reliable D call. Trimming removed 2 bases from V and 7 bases from J, with 8 bases in between. CDR1 is LGHDT and CDR2 is YNNKEL in the germline V gene (reference sequence). The CDR3 is made up of 12 amino acids. Here the CDR3 reads CASSQIGSEAFF. CDR3 bases: TGTGCCAGCAGCCAAATCGGAAGTGAAGCTTTCTTT.

Here the CDR3 DNA reads TGTGCCAGCACTCACTCGGGGCCCTGGAGGAACTATGGCTACACCTTC. Its protein product is CASTHSGPWRNYGYTF. V is TRBV6-2 or TRBV6-3 and J is TRBJ1-2; D is perhaps TRBD1 (5 bases). Trimming left V 7 bases short and J 2 bases short, with 20 bases between. This CDR3 is 16 amino acids long. CDR1 MNHEY and CDR2 SVGEGT come from the germline V gene.

The chain employs TRBV5-1 and TRBJ2-1; no clear D gene. The CDR3 totals 14 residues. The germline V gene encodes CDR1 SGHRS and CDR2 YFSETQ. The V end was cut by 0 bases, the J end by 7 bases, with 11 bases between. CDR3 in amino acids: CASSLEPLGNEQFF. In nucleotides, the CDR3 is TGCGCCAGCAGCTTGGAACCCCTAGGGAATGAGCAGTTCTTC.

The CDR3 loop is CSVRGEGNQPQHF. The CDR3 nucleotides read TGCAGCGTTCGGGGGGAGGGCAATCAGCCCCAGCATTTT. The chain employs TRBV29-1 and TRBJ1-5, with a tentative D call TRBD1 (5 bases). The V gene's germline CDR1 is SQVTM and CDR2 ANQGSEA. CDR3 size: 13 residues. V dropped 5 bases and J dropped 2 bases, with 10 bases sitting between them.

Concerning this clonotype: This sequence may be a read error, since a much larger clone differs from it by one base. CDR3 region: CASTPGQGVGGHTF. CDR3 sequence (DNA): TGTGCCAGCACCCCGGGACAGGGCGTAGGTGGCCACACCTTC. The chain uses TRBV28 and TRBJ1-2; 9 bases are shared with TRBD1. Germline values: CDR1 MDHEN, CDR2 SYDVKM. The CDR3 runs to 14 residues.

In regard to this clonotype: At one end the junction does not follow the germline gene, possibly because of a read error. The chain uses TRBV20-1 and TRBJ1-1; TRBD1 matches 7 bases. There are 15 residues in the CDR3. Looked up from germline, CDR1 is DFQATT and CDR2 is SNEGSKA (reference sequence). The CDR3 coding sequence is TGCGGTGCTAGAGGGGGCTCCTGGGCGGGCACTGAAGCTTTCTTT. Translating it yields CGARGGSWAGTEAFF.

This clonotype was counted only a few times. The chain links TRBV12-3 or TRBV12-4 to TRBJ2-7; D unresolved. V was clipped by 6 bases and J by 0 bases, with 6 bases between them. The CDR3 length is 12 residues. CDR3 amino acids: CASSFVSYEQYF. The CDR3 coding sequence is TGTGCCAGCAGCTTTGTCTCCTACGAGCAGTACTTC.

This clonotype was seen a few times. This CDR3 is CASGYNRNNSPLHF. The DNA for the CDR3 is TGTGCCAGCGGATACAACAGGAATAATTCACCCCTCCACTTT. This chain connects TRBV12-3 or TRBV12-4 to TRBJ1-6, with D tentatively TRBD1 (5 bases). The CDR3 extends over 14 amino acids. V lost 8 bases, J lost 5 bases, and 13 bases lay in between.

This clonotype appeared a few times. The chain couples TRBV12-3 or TRBV12-4 to TRBJ2-3; 8 bases are shared with TRBD2. Losses at the gene ends were 7 bases for V and 2 bases for J; bases not matched to a gene: 8. The CDR3 extends over 15 amino acids. CDR3 residues: CASIPNSGATDTQYF. CDR3 coding DNA: TGTGCCAGCATTCCAAATAGCGGGGCCACAGATACGCAGTATTTT.

The chain has TRBV6-1 and TRBJ2-7; the D is unclear. The CDR3 covers 14 residues. Germline V gene data show CDR1 as MNHNS and CDR2 as SASEGT. The germline V and J ends were trimmed by 0 bases and 1 base, with 7 bases remaining between them. CDR3: CASSEALSSYEQYF. CDR3 bases: TGTGCCAGCAGTGAAGCGCTTAGTTCCTACGAGCAGTACTTC.

The gene calls are TRBV10-3 and TRBJ2-2; D call uncertain. V lost 6 bases and J 6 bases, leaving 8 bases between the germline ends. CDR1 is ENHRY and CDR2 is SYGVKD in the germline V gene. The CDR3 is made up of 12 amino acids. DNA of the CDR3: TGTGCCATCAGAGTTGTAGCCGGGGAGCTGTTTTTT. Its translation: CAIRVVAGELFF.

This clonotype was detected a few times. The chain carries TRBV12-3 or TRBV12-4 and TRBJ2-7, with a tentative D call TRBD2 (6 bases). The CDR3 has 14 amino acids. Trimming took 5 bases from V and 7 from J, leaving 18 bases between them. CDR3 residues: CASSPDYAGKEQYF. The CDR3 region has the DNA TGTGCCAGCAGTCCGGACTACGCCGGTAAAGAGCAGTACTTC.

This clonotype has more than one count but fewer than ten. This chain joins TRBV14 and TRBJ1-1; no clear D. CDR1 and CDR2 (germline): SGHDN, FVKESK. V was trimmed by 0 bases and J by 3 bases, leaving 23 bases between them. CDR3 length: 19 amino acids. The CDR3 nucleotides read TGTGCCAGCAGCCAAGATGGCTCTGCCACGGTAAACTACTACACTGAAGCTTTCTTT. Its translation is CASSQDGSATVNYYTEAFF. Based on the CDR3 plus reference TRBV14 and TRBJ1-1, the full variable domain is EAGVTQFPSHSVIEKGQTVTLRCDPISGHDNLYWYRRVMGKEIKFLLHFVKESKQDESGMPNNRFLAERTGGTYSTLKVQPAELEDSGVYFCASSQDGSATVNYYTEAFFGQGTRLTVV.

This clonotype has just one count. V is TRBV12-3 or TRBV12-4 and J is TRBJ2-1; 11 nucleotides agree with TRBD2. The CDR3 has 18 amino acids. Germline trimming cut 7 bases from V and 0 bases from J; bases unmatched to any gene: 11. CDR3 DNA: TGTGCCAGCATCCCAGGACTAGCGGGCCAAAGCTCCTACAATGAGCAGTTCTTC. Translation gives CASIPGLAGQSSYNEQFF.

The chain is built from TRBV20-1 and TRBJ1-1; perhaps TRBD1 as D (5 bases). This CDR3 spans 14 amino acids. Trimming stripped 1 base from V and 1 base from J, with 10 bases between. Germline values: CDR1 DFQATT, CDR2 SNEGSKA (reference sequence). Here the CDR3 reads CSARGPTGNTEAFF. CDR3 nucleotide sequence: TGCAGTGCTAGAGGACCAACAGGGAACACTGAAGCTTTCTTT.

The chain carries TRBV10-3 and TRBJ2-1, with TRBD2 as a possible D gene (5 bases). In germline, CDR1 is ENHRY, CDR2 SYGVKD. This CDR3 is 16 amino acids long. V dropped 0 bases and J dropped 3 bases, with 12 bases sitting between them. CDR3 sequence: CAISESWEEGYNEQFF. The CDR3 DNA sequence: TGTGCCATCAGTGAGTCATGGGAAGAGGGCTACAATGAGCAGTTCTTC.

The table lists this clonotype with a count of one. The chain couples TRBV12-3 or TRBV12-4 to TRBJ2-7; 7 bases match TRBD1. V trimming: 5 bases; J trimming: 2 bases; junction bases outside the gene matches: 6. CDR3 length: 14 amino acids. The chain's CDR3 is CASSRLGQPYEQYF. CDR3 DNA sequence: TGTGCCAGCAGTAGGTTGGGACAGCCCTACGAGCAGTACTTC.

This clonotype was counted only a few times. This chain connects TRBV24-1 to TRBJ1-2; the D is unclear. CDR3 length equals 14 residues. Trimming cost V 0 bases and J 4 bases, with 8 bases left between them. CDR1 is KGHDR and CDR2 is SFDVKD in the germline V gene. CDR3 loop: CATSDLTQSYGYTF. In nucleotides, the CDR3 is TGTGCCACCAGTGATTTGACACAATCCTATGGCTACACCTTC.

V is TRBV20-1 and J is TRBJ2-5, with TRBD2 identical over 8 bases. The germline gives CDR1 DFQATT, CDR2 SNEGSKA (reference sequence). This CDR3 contains 16 residues. Unmatched junction bases numbered 13, after V lost 2 bases and J lost 5 bases. The chain's CDR3 is CSARPGLAELGETQYF. The CDR3 DNA sequence: TGCAGTGCTAGACCTGGACTAGCCGAGCTAGGGGAGACCCAGTACTTC.

The J gene is TRBJ1-4, the V gene TRBV3-1, with D tentatively TRBD1 (6 bases). Germline CDR1 is LGHDT and CDR2 is YNNKEL (reference sequence). The CDR3 loop spans 15 amino acids. Trimming pared 5 bases from V and 8 bases from J, leaving 18 bases between. Here the CDR3 reads CASSLRTGGLEKLFF. CDR3 in DNA: TGTGCCAGCAGCTTACGGACGGGGGGCTTGGAAAAACTGTTTTTT.

V usage is TRBV12-3 or TRBV12-4 and J usage is TRBJ2-7, with 8 bases fitting TRBD1. The CDR3 is made up of 14 amino acids. The V and J ends lost 6 bases and 5 bases, in that order; junction bases with no gene match: 9. CDR3: CASSWTGPANEQYF. Here the CDR3 DNA reads TGTGCCAGCAGCTGGACAGGGCCGGCAAACGAGCAGTACTTC.

The chain couples TRBV18 to TRBJ1-3, with D unclear. Germline V gene lookup returns CDR1 KGHSH and CDR2 LQKENI. CDR3 length: 17 residues. V lost 3 bases, J lost 0 bases, and 15 bases lay in between. CDR3 sequence: CASSPQEGGASGNTIYF. The CDR3 DNA reads as TGTGCCAGCTCACCCCAGGAGGGCGGAGCCTCTGGAAACACCATATATTTT.

A few counts support this clonotype. V gene TRBV29-1 combines with J gene TRBJ2-3; TRBD2 aligns across 9 bases. The V gene end was trimmed by 2 bases and the J gene end by 4 bases; junction bases not matched to a gene: 7. Germline CDR1 and CDR2: SQVTM and ANQGSEA. This CDR3 is built from 15 residues. CDR3 DNA sequence: TGCAGCGTTGAAACCGGGACTAGCTTCGCAGATACGCAGTATTTT. This codes for CSVETGTSFADTQYF.

V and J are TRBV20-1 and TRBJ1-1, with unresolved D. Germline loops: CDR1 DFQATT, CDR2 SNEGSKA (reference sequence). V shed 6 bases and J shed 8 bases, with 13 bases lying between them. CDR3 length equals 11 residues. The CDR3 region has the DNA TGCAGTGCCCGGTGGACGGACGAAGCTTTCTTT. Its translation is CSARWTDEAFF.

The chain uses TRBV7-6 and TRBJ1-2, with TRBD1 matching 9 bases. V was pared by 5 bases and J by 5 bases, with 9 bases of the junction left unmatched. The CDR3 has 15 amino acids. Germline-derived CDR1 and CDR2 are SGHVS and FNYEAQ. The CDR3 DNA reads TGTGCCAGCAGCCCCAGGGACAGGGAGGAATATGGCTACACCTTC. This gives the protein CASSPRDREEYGYTF.

This chain connects TRBV7-9 to TRBJ2-5, with D tentatively TRBD1 (6 bases). The tail of the sequence fits TRBJ2-7 better, so the J call may be wrong. The CDR3 has 14 residues. The germline CDR1 and CDR2 sequences are SEHNR and FQNEAQ (reference sequence). The CDR3 DNA sequence: TGTGCCAGCAGCGACCGGGACAAGCCCTACGAGCAGTACGTC. Its protein is CASSDRDKPYEQYV.

The gene calls are TRBV6-6 and TRBJ2-5; TRBD1 is a possible D gene (6 bases). The DNA end is more similar to TRBJ2-7, so the J call may be wrong. The CDR3 spans 15 residues. The germline gives CDR1 MNHNY, CDR2 SVGAGI (reference sequence). The CDR3 DNA follows: TGTGCCAGCAGTTACTCCGGGACAATCTCCTACGAGCAGTACTTC. Amino acid sequence: CASSYSGTISYEQYF.